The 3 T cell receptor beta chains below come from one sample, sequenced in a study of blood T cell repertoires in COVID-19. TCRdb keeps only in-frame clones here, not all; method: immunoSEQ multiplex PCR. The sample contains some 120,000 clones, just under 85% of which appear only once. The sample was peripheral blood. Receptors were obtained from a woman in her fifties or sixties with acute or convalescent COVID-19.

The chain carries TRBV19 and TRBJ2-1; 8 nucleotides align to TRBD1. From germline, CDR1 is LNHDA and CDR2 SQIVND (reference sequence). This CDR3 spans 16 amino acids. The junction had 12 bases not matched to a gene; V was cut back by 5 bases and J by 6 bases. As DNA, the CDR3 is TGTGCCAGTAGTTCCCCCCCCGGGACAGGTATCAATGAGCAGTTCTTC. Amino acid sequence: CASSSPPGTGINEQFF.

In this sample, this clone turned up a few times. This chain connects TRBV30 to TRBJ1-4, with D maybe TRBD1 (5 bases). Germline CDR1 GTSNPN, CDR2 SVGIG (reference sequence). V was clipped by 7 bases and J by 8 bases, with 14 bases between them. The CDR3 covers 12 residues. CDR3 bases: TGTGCCTCCGTCACTCGGGGGGAAAAACTGTTTTTT. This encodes CASVTRGEKLFF.

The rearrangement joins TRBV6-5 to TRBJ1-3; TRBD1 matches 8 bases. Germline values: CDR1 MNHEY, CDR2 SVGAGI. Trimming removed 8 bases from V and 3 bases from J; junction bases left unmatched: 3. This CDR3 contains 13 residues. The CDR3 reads CASGQGLGNTIYF. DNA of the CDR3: TGTGCCAGCGGACAGGGCCTTGGAAACACCATATATTTT.